A selection of T cell receptor beta chains follows, all from one sample in a study of blood T cells in healthy people across ages. TCRdb independently ran MiXCR on the 5' RACE reads; one entry per CDR3 protein. The repertoire consists of roughly 800,000 distinct CDR3 sequences, with roughly 64% occurring once and the leading ten covering roughly 22%. The sample was blood. The receptors stem from a man between 25 and 39 years old in good health. CDR3s include the opening cysteine and the closing phenylalanine or tryptophan. Fields, in order: V gene, J gene, clone size, D gene, CDR3 DNA, CDR3 protein. A D gene is named only where the DNA matches it firmly. Size tells how often a clone was seen (once, few, many) or the class of an expanded clone, and some rows leave it out.

TRBV7-4	TRBJ2-5	.	.	TGTGCCAGCACCGAATTTGACGGCCAGCGGACCCAGTACTTC	CASTEFDGQRTQYF
TRBV20-1	TRBJ2-5	many	.	TGCAGTGCTGGGGCAGCTCCAGAGACCCAGTACTTC	CSAGAAPETQYF
TRBV12-3/TRBV12-4	TRBJ1-1	few	.	TGTGCCAGCAGTTTCGATTCTGAAGCTTTCTTT	CASSFDSEAFF
TRBV7-2	TRBJ1-3	.	.	TGTGCCAACAGCTTAGCCAGCCCGTTCCCTGGAAACACCATATATTTT	CANSLASPFPGNTIYF
TRBV3-1	TRBJ2-5	.	.	TGTGCCAGCAGCCTCAGTAAGGGGCGGGGTGAGCAGTACTTC	CASSLSKGRGEQYF
TRBV4-1	TRBJ2-5	few	.	TGCGCCAGCAGCCAAGATGGGGCAGTTCGGCAAGAGACCCAGTACTTC	CASSQDGAVRQETQYF
TRBV11-2	TRBJ2-7	.	TRBD1	TGTGCCAGCAGCCCCAGTACAGGGGGCAACAGGGTGCAGTACTTC	CASSPSTGGNRVQYF
TRBV20-1	TRBJ2-1	once	TRBD2	TGCAGTGCACCTCGTAGCGGGAGCAGCTCCTACAATGAGCAGTTCTTC	CSAPRSGSSSYNEQFF
TRBV20-1	TRBJ1-2	.	TRBD1	TGCAGTGCTAGCTCGGACAGGCTTAACTATGGCTACACCTTC	CSASSDRLNYGYTF
TRBV20-1	TRBJ2-3	.	TRBD2	TGCAGTGCTAGAACGGGACTAGCGGGAGGGTCCCCTAGCACAGATACGCAGTATTTT	CSARTGLAGGSPSTDTQYF
TRBV5-1	TRBJ2-7	many	TRBD2	TGCGCCAGCAGCTTGAACCTCGGGGGGACCGTCGAGCAGTACTTC	CASSLNLGGTVEQYF
TRBV7-9	TRBJ1-3	once	.	TGTGCCAGCGTGAGGAAGGAAATCTCTGGAAACACCATATATTTT	CASVRKEISGNTIYF
TRBV15	TRBJ1-2	.	.	TGTGCCACCAGCAGAGATACCGCGGTCCACACCTTC	CATSRDTAVHTF
TRBV15	TRBJ2-5	.	.	TGTGCCACCAGCCCCCGGGTAGGGACCCAGTACTTC	CATSPRVGTQYF
TRBV7-2	TRBJ2-2	.	TRBD1	TGTGCCAGCAGCTTATCGGGACAGGGAGGGCCGAACACCGGGGAGCTGTTTTTT	CASSLSGQGGPNTGELFF
TRBV29-1	TRBJ1-4	.	.	TGCAGCGTTGAAGAGGTGGAAGGGCGGCTGTTTTTT	CSVEEVEGRLFF
TRBV9	TRBJ2-5	.	TRBD2	TGTGCCAGCAGCGACGGGACTAGCGGCAAGGGGACCCAGTACTTC	CASSDGTSGKGTQYF
TRBV2	TRBJ2-3	.	.	TGTGCCAGCAGTGAAAACGGGGCAAGGCGTTACACAGATACGCAGTATTTT	CASSENGARRYTDTQYF
TRBV7-9	TRBJ1-2	once	.	TGTGCCAGCAGCTTAGGAGGCCAGTCGGAGAACTATGGCTACACCTTC	CASSLGGQSENYGYTF
TRBV12-3/TRBV12-4	TRBJ2-1	.	TRBD1	TGTGCCACCACGACAGGGGGCAATGAGCAGTTCTTC	CATTTGGNEQFF
TRBV27	TRBJ2-5	.	TRBD2	TGTGCCAGCAGTATACGGACTAGCGGGAGTTTAGAGACCCAGTACTTC	CASSIRTSGSLETQYF
TRBV28	TRBJ2-5	.	.	TGTGCCAGCAGTCCCCGCACACTTCGAGGGACCCAGTACTTC	CASSPRTLRGTQYF
TRBV7-9	TRBJ2-1	.	TRBD2	TGTGCCAGCAGCGTATTTGCGGGGGATAATGAGCAGTTCTTC	CASSVFAGDNEQFF
TRBV20-1	TRBJ1-5	.	.	TGCAGTGCTAGCAGCGGCCTAGGGGGTCAGCCCCAGCATTTT	CSASSGLGGQPQHF
TRBV7-2	TRBJ2-5	.	.	TGTGCCAGCAGCCTCGTATACAATGAGCAGTACTTC	CASSLVYNEQYF
TRBV20-1	TRBJ1-2	.	.	TGCAGTGCCTATGGACAGTTCGATGGCTACACCTTC	CSAYGQFDGYTF
TRBV20-1	TRBJ2-1	.	.	TGCAGTGCTAGAGTGTTGGGGCATGAGCAGTTCTTC	CSARVLGHEQFF
TRBV6-1	TRBJ2-7	once	.	TGTGCCAGCAGTAAAACTTACCGGAGCTACGAGCAGTACTTC	CASSKTYRSYEQYF
TRBV29-1	TRBJ1-2	.	TRBD1	TGCAGCGTTGAATTGACAGGGGGCAAGGGCTACACCTTC	CSVELTGGKGYTF
TRBV6-5	TRBJ2-7	.	.	TGTGCCAGCACGGCAGGAGACTACGAGCAGTACTTC	CASTAGDYEQYF
TRBV4-1	TRBJ1-2	.	.	TGCGCCAGCAGCCAAGATGGGGCTGGAGGCTACACCTTC	CASSQDGAGGYTF
TRBV6-5	TRBJ2-7	.	.	TGTGCCAGCAGTCGGGGCGGCGGGACGAGCTCCTACGAGCAGTACTTC	CASSRGGGTSSYEQYF
TRBV7-2	TRBJ2-6	.	.	TGTACCAGCAGCTTAGACCCATCTGGGGCCAACGTCCTAACTTTC	CTSSLDPSGANVLTF
TRBV7-9	TRBJ2-4	.	.	TGTGCCAGCAGCTTAATTGCACTAGAGGGTAAAAACATGCAGTACTTC	CASSLIALEGKNMQYF
TRBV10-3	TRBJ2-7	few	.	TGTGCCATCAGTGAGCCGTCGAGACGCTACGAGCAGTACTTC	CAISEPSRRYEQYF
TRBV5-6	TRBJ2-3	.	.	TGTGCCAGCAGCTTTGGACTTCCAAGAGATACGCAGTATTTT	CASSFGLPRDTQYF
TRBV7-9	TRBJ2-7	many	.	TGTGCCGCCCGGGCCCTTCTCTCCTACGAGCAGTACTTC	CAARALLSYEQYF
TRBV24-1	TRBJ2-1	.	TRBD2	TGTGCCACCAGTCAGGGACTAGCGGGAGAGCAGTTCTTC	CATSQGLAGEQFF
TRBV29-1	TRBJ2-7	.	.	TGCAGCGTTACTCAAGGGGGTAGCTCCTACGAGCAGTACTTC	CSVTQGGSSYEQYF
TRBV6-2/TRBV6-3	TRBJ1-5	.	TRBD1	TGTGCCAGCAGTTACACAGGGGCGCAGCCCCAGCATTTT	CASSYTGAQPQHF
TRBV7-9	TRBJ1-2	.	.	TGTGCCAGCAGCTCGTCAGGGGATTACTATGGCTACACCTTC	CASSSSGDYYGYTF
TRBV5-4	TRBJ2-7	.	TRBD1	TGTGCCTTTTCGGGACCAGGGGGCCTCAACGAGCAGTACTTC	CAFSGPGGLNEQYF
TRBV20-1	TRBJ2-5	.	.	TGCAGTGCTAGAGATGTGGGCGGATGGACCCAGTACTTC	CSARDVGGWTQYF
TRBV12-3/TRBV12-4	TRBJ2-6	many	.	TGTGCCAGTATTAGATATTCTGGGGCCAACGTCCTGACTTTC	CASIRYSGANVLTF
TRBV7-9	TRBJ2-5	.	.	TGTGCCAGCAGCTCAGACACGTTACAAGAGACCCAGTACTTC	CASSSDTLQETQYF
TRBV6-2/TRBV6-3	TRBJ1-5	.	.	TGTGCCAGCACCTACGGGGCAGCGATCAATCAGCCCCAGCATTTT	CASTYGAAINQPQHF
TRBV28	TRBJ2-4	.	TRBD1	TGTGCCAGCAGTTCCTCCGGGACAGGGTCTCGGGAGCAGTACTTC	CASSSSGTGSREQYF
TRBV20-1	TRBJ2-1	.	TRBD2	TGCAGTGCGGCCCCGGGGACTAGCATCCCCGATGAGCAGTTCTTC	CSAAPGTSIPDEQFF
TRBV28	TRBJ1-2	once	TRBD1	TGTGCCAGCAGTAAACCGGGACAGGGCTATGGCTACACCTTC	CASSKPGQGYGYTF
TRBV5-1	TRBJ1-4	.	TRBD1	TGCGCCAGCAGCTTCCTAACGGGACAGAGAAATGAAAAACTGTTTTTT	CASSFLTGQRNEKLFF
TRBV4-1	TRBJ2-7	.	.	TGCGCCAGCAGCCAAGATGGGTTGGGGCAGTACTTC	CASSQDGLGQYF
TRBV28	TRBJ2-1	.	.	TGTGCCAGCAGTCCAAGTATTGAGCAGTTCTTC	CASSPSIEQFF
TRBV7-6	TRBJ2-3	.	TRBD2	TGTGCCAGCAGCTTAGAAGGGACTAGCGGGAGAGGATCGGATACGCAGTATTTT	CASSLEGTSGRGSDTQYF
TRBV7-9	TRBJ2-7	many	.	TGTGCCAGCAGCTCGGGGGCCTACGAGCAGTACTTC	CASSSGAYEQYF
TRBV25-1	TRBJ1-6	.	TRBD1	TGTGCCAGCAGGGACAGGTGGGATAATTCACCCCTCCACTTT	CASRDRWDNSPLHF
TRBV20-1	TRBJ2-5	few	.	TGCAGTGCGAAGACAGGTTGGGAGACCCAGTACTTC	CSAKTGWETQYF
TRBV20-1	TRBJ2-7	once	.	TGCAGTGCCAACAGGGGAGGCGTCTACGAGCAGTACTTC	CSANRGGVYEQYF
TRBV7-2	TRBJ2-3	few	.	TGTGCCAGCAGCCCGCAAACTAGCACAGATACGCAGTATTTT	CASSPQTSTDTQYF
TRBV10-1	TRBJ1-2	.	TRBD1	TGCGCCAGTTCTCCGGGACAGGGCACAGGAGGCTACACCTTC	CASSPGQGTGGYTF